This is a list of T cell receptor beta chains from one sample in a study of blood T cell repertoires in COVID-19. The repertoire was sequenced with immunoSEQ multiplex PCR; TCRdb's copy has only in-frame clones and lacks some. The sample contains about 200,000 clones, around 86% of which appear only once. Sequenced: PBMCs or T cells enriched from blood (not recorded which). The receptors were gathered from a woman aged 40 to 50 with acute COVID-19. The CDR3 runs from the conserved cysteine through the conserved F or W. Clone size is shown for a subset of rows, as once, few, many or a class of expanded clone.

V: TRBV29-1; J: TRBJ2-7; size: .; CDR3: CSVEGDNYEQYF
V: TRBV4-1; J: TRBJ2-1; size: .; CDR3: CASSSLAANDNEQFF
V: TRBV3-1/TRBV3-2; J: TRBJ2-2; size: .; CDR3: CASSRTNTGELFF
V: TRBV5-1; J: TRBJ1-1; size: .; CDR3: CASSLSQMNTEAFF
V: TRBV7-2; J: TRBJ2-7; size: .; CDR3: CASSFPGKPAPRQYF
V: TRBV28; J: TRBJ2-5; size: .; CDR3: CASRLYITGGGETQYF
V: TRBV5-1; J: TRBJ2-7; size: .; CDR3: CASSPRTSYEQYF
V: TRBV4-2; J: TRBJ1-6; size: .; CDR3: CASSPGREAGSPLHF
V: TRBV7-9; J: TRBJ2-3; size: .; CDR3: CASRGTSGTYTDTQYF
V: TRBV13; J: TRBJ2-1; size: .; CDR3: CASSTWTSGSGGRLNEQFF
V: TRBV3-1/TRBV3-2; J: TRBJ1-3; size: once; CDR3: CASSQPGQGFGNTIYF
V: TRBV27; J: TRBJ1-1; size: once; CDR3: CASSPLKEGTEAFF
V: TRBV25-1; J: TRBJ2-1; size: .; CDR3: CASSLSSGYNEQFF
V: TRBV12-3/TRBV12-4; J: TRBJ2-7; size: .; CDR3: CASCGWKEEQYF
V: TRBV18; J: TRBJ1-1; size: .; CDR3: CASSNRQGMNTEAFF
V: TRBV18; J: TRBJ2-7; size: few; CDR3: CASSPGTGGIYEQYF
V: TRBV10-2; J: TRBJ2-7; size: once; CDR3: CASQDIKGAYEQYF
V: TRBV27; J: TRBJ2-7; size: .; CDR3: CASSLVGTGGGEQYF
V: TRBV6-5; J: TRBJ2-5; size: once; CDR3: CASSSTGPETQYF
V: TRBV4-3; J: TRBJ2-1; size: few; CDR3: CASSPWTSGPPYNEQFF